The 9 T cell receptor beta chains below all came from one sample that was sequenced in a study of blood T cells in healthy people across ages. The second PCR ran 7 to 11 cycles with a sample-barcoded 5' primer and J-beta primers. TCRdb used MiXCR to reprocess the 5' RACE reads, holding one entry per CDR3 protein. The table shows about 570,000 distinct CDR3 sequences, with about a quarter occurring only once. This sample was shared with a second study, whose subject was T cells of mothers and their children.

Sample: blood. The receptors were sampled from a boy aged 2 to 10 in good health.

This clonotype has a count of ten or more. The genes are TRBV29-1 and TRBJ2-5; TRBD2 might be the D (5 bases). Germline V gene lookup returns CDR1 SQVTM and CDR2 ANQGSEA. The CDR3 covers 12 residues. Trimming took off 3 bases at V and 2 bases at J, with 7 bases between the two ends. CDR3 amino acids: CSVDRGQETQYF. The CDR3 DNA follows: TGCAGCGTTGACCGAGGGCAAGAGACCCAGTACTTC.

V is TRBV7-9 and J is TRBJ1-1; 7 nucleotides agree with TRBD1. Per germline, CDR1 SEHNR and CDR2 FQNEAQ (reference sequence). CDR3 length: 14 residues. V dropped 1 base and J dropped 8; count of bases not matched to a gene: 7. The DNA for the CDR3 is TGTGCCAGCAGCTTAGTACTAGGGGGCAAGGAAGCTTTCTTT. This encodes CASSLVLGGKEAFF.

This rearrangement joins TRBV29-1 to TRBJ2-3; maybe TRBD1 (6 bases). Trimming removed 0 bases at V and 8 bases at J, with 18 bases between. This CDR3 is 15 amino acids long. Germline CDR1 SQVTM, CDR2 ANQGSEA. The CDR3 protein is CSVEEVGHLPGTQYF. The CDR3 nucleotides read TGCAGCGTTGAAGAAGTGGGACACCTCCCGGGTACGCAGTATTTT.

The CDR3 bases are TGTGCCAGCAGCTTAGGCCACAGGGCCTACGAGCAGTACTTC. This codes for CASSLGHRAYEQYF. The chain combines TRBV11-2 with TRBJ2-7; TRBD1 is a possible D gene (6 bases). The CDR3 totals 14 residues. Germline loops: CDR1 SGHAT, CDR2 FQNNGV. Trimming removed 1 base from V and 2 bases from J, with 9 bases in between. The full variable domain, completed using reference TRBV11-2 and TRBJ2-7, is EAGVAQSPRYKIIEKRQSVAFWCNPISGHATLYWYQQILGQGPKLLIQFQNNGVVDDSQLPKDRFSAERLKGVDSTLKIQPAKLEDSAVYLCASSLGHRAYEQYFGPGTRLTVT.

This clonotype was recorded a few times. V gene TRBV12-3 or TRBV12-4 combines with J gene TRBJ2-7, with D maybe TRBD2 (5 bases). This CDR3 region has 16 residues. The ends were cut back, 6 bases at V and 2 bases at J, with 20 bases in the middle. CDR3 nucleotides: TGTGCCAGCAGCCCCAGCCCCGGGAACCCTCCCTACGAGCAGTACTTC. Translation gives CASSPSPGNPPYEQYF.

The chain carries TRBV20-1 and TRBJ2-7, with 9 bases lining up with TRBD2. The CDR3 has 12 amino acids. Germline V gene lookup returns CDR1 DFQATT and CDR2 SNEGSKA (reference sequence). V gave up 6 bases and J gave up 3 bases; unmatched junction bases: 3. For the CDR3, the DNA is TGCAGTGCGGTAGCGGGAGTCTACGAGCAGTACTTC. Encoded protein: CSAVAGVYEQYF.

This chain links TRBV6-5 with TRBJ2-1; the D call may be TRBD1 or TRBD2 (6 bases each). The CDR3 runs to 12 residues. The V and J ends lost 8 bases and 12 bases respectively, with 17 bases between them. The germline V gene has CDR1 MNHEY and CDR2 SVGAGI. The DNA of the CDR3 is TGTGCCAGCGTGGGGGGCGGCCGTCGGCAGTTCTTC. This gives the protein CASVGGGRRQFF.

Only a few counts were recorded for this clonotype. The J gene is TRBJ1-1, the V gene TRBV14, with TRBD1 matching over 10 bases. With 8 bases clipped from V and 4 bases from J, the junction kept 13 bases outside the gene matches. Germline values: CDR1 SGHDN, CDR2 FVKESK. The CDR3 covers 16 residues. In DNA, the CDR3 is TGTGCCAGCCATCCGGGACAGGGGAAATGGGGCACTGAAGCTTTCTTT. This encodes CASHPGQGKWGTEAFF.

A remark on this clonotype: Relative to the germline gene, one junction end is altered; a read error may explain this. The rearrangement uses TRBV29-1 and TRBJ1-2, with 8 bases matching TRBD1. The CDR3 runs to 10 residues. Germline lookup yields CDR1 SQVTM and CDR2 ANQGSEA. CDR3 in DNA: TGCAGCGTTGATCTGGGACAGGCCTTCTTC. It translates to CSVDLGQAFF.